This T cell receptor beta chain was sequenced for a study of T-cell memory formation after mild COVID-19 (dated by TCRdb to 2020 to 2023). In the study overall: TCR sequence clusters from the two donors were found to be largely donor specific. T-cell clones expanding and contracting after mild COVID-19 in a couple of donors were tracked by longitudinal TCRalpha and TCRbeta repertoire sequencing. The cohort comprised two young, previously healthy adult volunteers, one female and one male.

Study-wide conclusions, independent of this receptor: Balanced CD4/CD8 phenotypes were observed for clones contracting from day 15 to 85, whereas a bias towards CD4+ was observed for a second wave of clones expanding from day 15 to 37. Some responding clones were found in pre-infection memory, which suggests that pre-existing cross-reactive memory T cells took part in the SARS-CoV-2 response. Contracting CD4+ clones appeared mostly in the CM and EM memory subsets, whereas CD8+ clones were enriched in EMRA. SARS-CoV-2 specificity of the second-wave clones peaking on day 37 was not confirmed. Only a couple of mild cases were covered in the study, and larger cohorts including severe cases with pre-infection samples were considered necessary.

PBMCs were isolated by Ficoll-Paque density gradient centrifugation. In the germline V gene (reference sequence), CDR1 corresponds to GTSNPN and CDR2 to SVGIG. V is reduced by 4 bases and J by 7 bases, leaving a spacing of 13 bases between them. The CDR3 spans 12 residues, from the cysteine through the phenylalanine. Kept here is only the CDR3 DNA, which spans 36 bases and is read in frame from base 1. A remark on this clonotype: Its antigen is still unknown. No much larger clone exists at a distance of one base, and base qualities are not known.

The listed sequencing device is Illumina NovaSeq 6000. cDNA libraries for TCRalpha and TCRbeta were prepared by 5'RACE using constant-segment primers, with sample barcodes and unique molecular identifiers added. Trizol reagent was used to extract RNA from every sample. Libraries were amplified in two PCR steps, with a second sample barcode and Illumina TruSeq adapters added in the second step. Sequencing of the libraries was done on an Illumina NovaSeq, producing 2 x 150 bp paired-end reads. The paper's data handling went like this. The reads were demultiplexed and collapsed into UMI-guided consensus sequences using migec v1.2.7. Using mixcr v2.1.11, the UMI consensuses were aligned to TRA and TRB V and J templates and assembled into clonotypes. Clonotypes were classified as expanded or contracted when called significant by both edgeR and NoisET, with noise models trained on biological replicates. For edgeR calls, the thresholds were a false discovery rate-adjusted p below 0.01 and a log2 fold-change of 1. As an exploratory analysis of dynamics, PCA with hierarchical clustering was applied to max-normalized trajectories of the 1000 most abundant clonotypes. The CD4 or CD8 phenotype of responding clones was assigned using the separately sequenced CD4+ and CD8+ repertoires. TCRdb passed the public sequencing reads through fastp at Q25 and MiXCR, retaining productive beta sequences. Records with the same CDR3 protein are collapsed into one entry carrying the most frequent genes and DNA. None of the V and J calls come from the authors' own analysis; TCRdb made them. For this sample the table gives 580,000 or so distinct CDR3 sequences, of which 17% were detected only once. The ten top clones hold about 7.4% of the sample.

The sequenced sample was PBMCs or a T cell subset sorted from them (not recorded which). The chain uses TRBV30 and TRBJ1-1; too little of a D gene remains to name it. The source of this sequence is an adult woman who had mild COVID-19 (a few samples of this study predate the infection). The sample titles of this study are shuffled in the database, so cell type and time point are left out; the donor was told from shared clones. The CDR3 amino acid sequence is: CAWNQPTNEAFF. The sequenced DNA is TGTGCCTGGAATCAGCCTACCAATGAAGCTTTCTTT.